This T cell receptor beta chain was identified during a study of OX40 agonist ivuxolimab in advanced cancers. Overall study: People in dose escalation had one of these cancers: hepatocellular carcinoma, melanoma, renal cell or head and neck cancer.

This CDR3 has 14 residues. V was shortened by 2 bases and J by 3 bases, with 10 bases between the two germline ends. In germline, CDR1 is SGDLS, CDR2 YYNGEE. Study-level findings and limits: The antigen specificity of the peripheral T cells (those that were expanded) was not determined.

Details on this clone: Its antigen remains unknown.

Clones were sequenced by immunoSEQ multiplex PCR, and TCRdb holds only the in-frame ones, with some missing. The repertoire consists of tens of thousands of clones, with about 90% occurring once and the leading ten covering roughly 15%. Anyone with autoimmune disease history or systemic immunosuppression was excluded. The chain is built from TRBV9 and TRBJ2-3; maybe TRBD2 (5 bases). Source: CD4+ or CD8+ T cells sorted from blood, taken in a trial of the OX40 agonist ivuxolimab. The clonotype originates from an adult with an advanced solid tumor such as melanoma, head and neck, liver or kidney cancer. Written as DNA, the CDR3 is TGTGCCAGCAGCGTTCCGGGGTTTACAGATACGCAGTATTTT. This gives the protein CASSVPGFTDTQYF.